A single sample gave rise to the 17 T cell receptor beta chains below, sequenced in a study of blood T cell repertoires in COVID-19. Libraries were prepared by immunoSEQ multiplex PCR; TCRdb keeps only in-frame clonotypes and omits some of them. In the table there are under 300,000 clones, 75% to 90% of which are singletons. The sequencing input was peripheral blood. These receptors were collected from a woman in her seventies with acute or convalescent COVID-19.

This CDR3 reads CSVGEAGLGRNEQFF. In nucleotides, the CDR3 is TGCAGCGTTGGTGAGGCGGGACTAGGCCGTAATGAGCAGTTCTTC. The chain joins TRBV29-1 to TRBJ2-1, with 8 nucleotides matching TRBD2. The length of the CDR3 is 15 residues. Per the germline V gene, CDR1 is SQVTM and CDR2 is ANQGSEA. The junction had 12 bases not matched to a gene; V was cut back by 4 bases and J by 7 bases.

V gene TRBV11-3 combines with J gene TRBJ2-2; 8 positions agree with TRBD2. Germline V gene lookup returns CDR1 SGHNT and CDR2 YENEEA. CDR3 length equals 16 residues. The J segment lost 3 bases and the V segment lost 1 base, leaving 4 bases of the junction unmatched. The CDR3 region has the DNA TGTGCCAGCAGCTTAGCGCGGGGGGCCTACACCGGGGAGCTGTTTTTT. The encoded protein is CASSLARGAYTGELFF.

V gene TRBV4-1 combines with J gene TRBJ2-2, with D tentatively TRBD2 (6 bases). This CDR3 contains 17 residues. Trimming took off 0 bases at V and 0 bases at J, with 11 bases between the two ends. Germline values: CDR1 MGHRA, CDR2 YSYEKL. The CDR3 DNA is TGCGCCAGCAGCCAAGATAGGGGCGGGGCGAACACCGGGGAGCTGTTTTTT. It yields the protein CASSQDRGGANTGELFF.

A note on this clone: The sample holds other DNA sequences that translate to the same CDR3. The chain carries TRBV5-6 and TRBJ2-2; TRBD2 aligns across 11 bases. Germline CDR1 reads SGHDT; CDR2 reads YYEEEE. The CDR3 length is 16 residues. V shed 4 bases and J 1 base; nucleotides not matched to a gene: 3. CDR3 loop: CASSAGLAGNTGELFF. In nucleotides, the CDR3 is TGTGCCAGCAGCGCAGGACTAGCGGGGAACACCGGGGAGCTGTTTTTT.

The V call is TRBV13, the J call TRBJ2-2; 8 bases match TRBD1. The CDR3 runs 15 residues. Germline-derived CDR1 and CDR2 are PRHDT and FYEKMQ (reference sequence). The V segment lost 7 bases and the J segment 3 bases; nucleotides outside the gene matches: 7. The CDR3 spells CASIDRGGYTGELFF. The CDR3, as DNA: TGTGCCAGCATCGACAGGGGAGGATACACCGGGGAGCTGTTTTTT.

The chain joins TRBV7-9 to TRBJ2-5; 14 bases line up with TRBD2. V gave up 6 bases and J gave up 2 bases; unmatched junction bases: 5. CDR3 length equals 16 residues. Germline-derived CDR1 and CDR2 are SEHNR and FQNEAQ (reference sequence). CDR3 nucleotides: TGTGCCAGCAGATGGACTAGCGGGGGGTCACAAGAGACCCAGTACTTC. It is translated as CASRWTSGGSQETQYF. Full variable domain (remainder filled in from reference TRBV7-9 and TRBJ2-5): DTGVSQNPRHKITKRGQNVTFRCDPISEHNRLYWYRQTLGQGPEFLTYFQNEAQLEKSRLLSDRFSAERPKGSFSTLEIQRTEQGDSAMYLCASRWTSGGSQETQYFGPGTRLLVL.

The chain combines TRBV14 with TRBJ1-2; D is unresolved. Trimming took 4 bases from V and 0 from J, leaving 9 bases between them. This CDR3 has 14 residues. From germline, CDR1 is SGHDN and CDR2 FVKESK. The CDR3 spells CASSRAGTNYGYTF. The CDR3 bases are TGTGCCAGCAGCCGGGCAGGTACTAACTATGGCTACACCTTC.

The J gene is TRBJ2-1, the V gene TRBV4-2; perhaps TRBD2 as D (6 bases). In germline, CDR1 is LGHNA, CDR2 YNFKEQ. CDR3 length: 16 amino acids. V dropped 0 bases and J dropped 4 bases, with 13 bases sitting between them. This CDR3 is CASSQDRAGKYNEQFF. The CDR3 region has the DNA TGTGCCAGCAGCCAAGATCGGGCGGGGAAGTACAATGAGCAGTTCTTC.

V usage is TRBV19 and J usage is TRBJ1-5, with 7 bases lining up with TRBD1. The CDR3 runs to 16 residues. Germline trimming cut 5 bases from V and 0 bases from J; bases unmatched to any gene: 7. The germline V gene has CDR1 LNHDA and CDR2 SQIVND (reference sequence). The CDR3: CASSGTASDSNQPQHF. The CDR3 DNA is TGTGCCAGTAGTGGGACAGCTTCCGATAGCAATCAGCCCCAGCATTTT.

The rearrangement joins TRBV4-1 to TRBJ2-3; the D gene is possibly TRBD1 (9 bases). Germline lookup yields CDR1 MGHRA and CDR2 YSYEKL. Between the trimmed V and J ends, which lost 0 bases and 6 bases, there was a span of 28 bases. This CDR3 spans 20 amino acids. The CDR3 is CASSQDLQGASAGASDTQYF. For the CDR3, the DNA is TGCGCCAGCAGCCAAGACTTACAGGGGGCCTCAGCGGGGGCCAGCGATACGCAGTATTTT.

The CDR3 is CASTSQPGQGYYEQYF. As DNA, the CDR3 is TGTGCCAGTACCTCTCAACCGGGACAGGGTTACTACGAGCAGTACTTC. The chain uses TRBV19 and TRBJ2-7; 9 bases fit TRBD1. The CDR3 totals 16 residues. From germline, CDR1 is LNHDA and CDR2 SQIVND (reference sequence). V trimming: 7 bases; J trimming: 3 bases; junction bases outside the gene matches: 13.

The DNA of the CDR3 is TGCGCCAGCAGCTCGGACAAGTCTGGAAACACCATATATTTT. This translates into CASSSDKSGNTIYF. The chain couples TRBV5-1 to TRBJ1-3, with D tentatively TRBD1 (5 bases). Trimming removed 3 bases from V and 1 base from J, with 8 bases in between. Germline V gene sequence: CDR1 SGHRS, CDR2 YFSETQ. The CDR3 consists of 14 residues.

The chain recombines TRBV19 with TRBJ1-5, with D perhaps matching TRBD1 (5 bases). V lost 5 bases to trimming and J lost 6 bases, with 17 bases between them. The CDR3 covers 15 residues. Per germline, CDR1 LNHDA and CDR2 SQIVND (reference sequence). The DNA for the CDR3 is TGTGCCAGTAGTTCGCCCGAGACAAGGGGTCAGCCCCAGCATTTT. The encoded protein is CASSSPETRGQPQHF.

In its sample, this clone was seen once. This chain links TRBV19 with TRBJ1-5, with 8 bases lining up with TRBD1. Germline CDR1 is LNHDA and CDR2 is SQIVND (reference sequence). V dropped 1 base and J dropped 7; count of bases not matched to a gene: 3. The CDR3 is 14 residues long. In nucleotides, the CDR3 is TGTGCCAGTAGTATAGGGACAGGGCGGCAGCCCCAGCATTTT. It encodes CASSIGTGRQPQHF.

The chain carries TRBV19 and TRBJ1-4, with a possible D match to TRBD1 (5 bases). This CDR3 has 13 amino acids. V lost 5 bases and J 8 bases, leaving 12 bases between the germline ends. Germline values: CDR1 LNHDA, CDR2 SQIVND (reference sequence). This chain's CDR3 is CASSPGYGEKLFF. The CDR3 DNA follows: TGTGCCAGTAGTCCAGGGTATGGGGAAAAACTGTTTTTT.

The gene calls are TRBV6-5 and TRBJ1-1, with a weak D call TRBD1 (5 bases). Germline V CDR1 and CDR2: MNHEY, SVGAGI. The CDR3 has 15 residues. Trimming stripped 6 bases from V and 1 base from J, with 15 bases between. The CDR3 is CASSRRLTGNTEAFF. The DNA for the CDR3 is TGTGCCAGCAGCCGCCGCCTCACAGGGAACACTGAAGCTTTCTTT.

J is TRBJ1-4 and V is TRBV7-9; D perhaps matches TRBD1 (6 bases). The V gene's germline CDR1 is SEHNR and CDR2 FQNEAQ (reference sequence). Trimming removed 4 bases from V and 8 bases from J, with 17 bases in between. The CDR3 is 15 residues long. The CDR3, as DNA: TGTGCCAGCAGCTCCTCTCTGAGGGGGAAGGAAAAACTGTTTTTT. As protein: CASSSSLRGKEKLFF.